The 11 T cell receptor beta chains presented below share a single source sample, sequenced in a study of blood T cell repertoires in COVID-19. Profiled with immunoSEQ multiplex PCR; TCRdb holds only in-frame clones, not every one. The sample carries 200,000 to 250,000 clones, roughly 90% recorded once. The sample was peripheral blood. These receptors originate from a woman between 55 and 75 years old with acute or convalescent COVID-19.

The chain recombines TRBV24-1 with TRBJ2-2; TRBD1 matches at 12 bases. The J segment lost 4 bases and the V segment lost 4 bases, leaving 3 bases of the junction unmatched. The CDR3 runs 16 residues. The germline V gene encodes CDR1 KGHDR and CDR2 SFDVKD. In nucleotides, the CDR3 is TGTGCCACCAGTGACCGGGGACAGGGGGCCACCGGGGAGCTGTTTTTT. Its translation is CATSDRGQGATGELFF.

This clone was observed once. The rearrangement uses TRBV9 and TRBJ2-7; 7 bases align to TRBD2. Germline V gene sequence: CDR1 SGDLS, CDR2 YYNGEE. The CDR3 spans 13 residues. Trimming cost V 7 bases and J 1 base; bases outside gene matches: 5. CDR3 amino acids: CASGSGTSYEQYF. The CDR3 nucleotides read TGTGCCAGCGGGAGCGGGACTTCCTACGAGCAGTACTTC.

This chain's CDR3 is CASPPRGGTQYF. In nucleotides, the CDR3 is TGTGCCAGCCCCCCCCGGGGGGGAACCCAGTACTTC. The genes are TRBV2 and TRBJ2-5; 8 bases are shared with TRBD2. Germline CDR1 and CDR2: SNHLY and FYNNEI. The CDR3 contains 12 residues. V shed 8 bases, J shed 8 bases, and the junction held 7 bases outside the gene matches.

The chain recombines TRBV5-5 with TRBJ1-6; 11 positions match TRBD1. The V gene end was trimmed by 2 bases and the J gene end by 14 bases; junction bases not matched to a gene: 6. Germline V gene lookup returns CDR1 SGHKS and CDR2 YYEKEE (reference sequence). This CDR3 comprises 14 residues. The CDR3 DNA reads as TGTGCCAGCAGCTTAGGACAGGGGGCCTTCACCCTCCACTTT. Protein: CASSLGQGAFTLHF.

The rearrangement joins TRBV3-1 (or the pseudogene TRBV3-2) to TRBJ1-4, with D possibly TRBD1 on 5 matching bases. V was shortened by 0 bases and J by 3 bases, with 8 bases between the two germline ends. This CDR3 region has 15 residues. Germline CDR1 and CDR2: LGHDT and YNNKEL (reference sequence). The CDR3: CASSQDGGANEKLFF. For the CDR3, the DNA is TGTGCCAGCAGCCAAGACGGAGGGGCTAATGAAAAACTGTTTTTT.

This clone came up a few times. CDR3 sequence (DNA): TGCAGCGTTTCAGAGGGGGCTTTTGGCTACACCTTC. This gives the protein CSVSEGAFGYTF. The J gene is TRBJ1-2, the V gene TRBV29-1, with 7 nucleotides matching TRBD1. The CDR3 covers 12 residues. The V segment lost 5 bases and the J segment 7 bases; nucleotides outside the gene matches: 7. CDR1 is SQVTM and CDR2 is ANQGSEA in the germline V gene.

V and J are TRBV28 and TRBJ2-5, with 9 nucleotides matching TRBD2. Germline-derived CDR1 and CDR2 are MDHEN and SYDVKM. V shed 2 bases and J 6 bases; nucleotides not matched to a gene: 7. This CDR3 is 15 amino acids long. In nucleotides, the CDR3 is TGTGCCAGCAGTTTAATGGGACTAGCTAGACAGACCCAGTACTTC. Amino acids: CASSLMGLARQTQYF.

The V and J genes are TRBV7-8 and TRBJ2-1; 11 nucleotides match TRBD1. The CDR3 length is 16 residues. CDR1 SGHVS and CDR2 FQNEAQ come from the germline V gene. V lost 1 base and J lost 8; bases outside the gene matches: 7. The CDR3 sequence is CASSLVPGQGAHEQFF. The CDR3 DNA reads TGTGCCAGCAGCTTAGTTCCCGGACAGGGGGCACATGAGCAGTTCTTC.

This chain uses TRBV5-6 with TRBJ2-2; 8 bases map to TRBD1. This CDR3 is 15 amino acids long. Germline V gene sequence: CDR1 SGHDT, CDR2 YYEEEE. V dropped 1 base and J dropped 7; count of bases not matched to a gene: 6. DNA of the CDR3: TGTGCCAGCAGCTTGTATGACAGGGGCCACGGGGAGCTGTTTTTT. Its translation: CASSLYDRGHGELFF.

The V and J genes are TRBV12-3 or TRBV12-4 and TRBJ2-7; 8 bases are shared with TRBD2. The CDR3 consists of 10 residues. CDR3 residues: CVGAGGEQYF. CDR3 DNA: TGTGTGGGTGCGGGAGGCGAGCAGTACTTC.

This chain connects TRBV3-1 (or the pseudogene TRBV3-2) to TRBJ2-5; TRBD2 matches 8 bases. Germline-derived CDR1 and CDR2 are LGHDT and YNNKEL (reference sequence). There are 16 residues in the CDR3. V lost 1 base and J lost 5; bases outside the gene matches: 9. Here the CDR3 DNA reads TGTGCCAGCAGCCAAGGGGGCCGGGGGGGCCCCGAGACCCAGTACTTC. Its protein is CASSQGGRGGPETQYF.